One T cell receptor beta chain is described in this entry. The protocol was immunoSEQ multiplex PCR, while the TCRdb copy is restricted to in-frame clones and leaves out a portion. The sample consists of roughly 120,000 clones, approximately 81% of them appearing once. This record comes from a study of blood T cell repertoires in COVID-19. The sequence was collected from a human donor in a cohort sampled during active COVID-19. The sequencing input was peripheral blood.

The CDR3 DNA is TGTGCCAGTAGTGGCGACAGGGTACATTCACCCCTCCACTTT. It specifies CASSGDRVHSPLHF. The rearrangement joins TRBV19 to TRBJ1-6; 7 bases are a match to TRBD1. V shed 5 bases, J shed 8 bases, and the junction held 6 bases outside the gene matches. From germline, CDR1 is LNHDA and CDR2 SQIVND (reference sequence). This CDR3 is built from 14 residues.